One sample yielded the 25 T cell receptor beta chains listed below, sequenced in a study of blood T cells in healthy people across ages. The authors ran a second PCR of about 6 to 11 cycles using a sample-barcoded 5' primer and a J-beta primer mix. MiXCR, applied by TCRdb to the 5' RACE reads, yields one record per CDR3 protein. Of hundreds of thousands of distinct CDR3 sequences listed, 58% are singletons. The specimen was blood. Receptor source: a man aged 55-75 years in good health.

The V gene is TRBV5-1, the J gene TRBJ2-5; the match to TRBD2 covers 7 bases. CDR1 and CDR2 from the germline V gene are SGHRS and YFSETQ. CDR3 size: 16 residues. V was pared by 0 bases and J by 11 bases, with 16 bases of the junction left unmatched. CDR3 coding DNA: TGCGCCAGCAGCTTGGGCGGGGGACTCCCTCCCAATGAGCAGTACTTC. Amino acids: CASSLGGGLPPNEQYF.

The chain joins TRBV29-1 to TRBJ2-3; 9 bases map to TRBD2. Germline lookup yields CDR1 SQVTM and CDR2 ANQGSEA. This CDR3 region has 14 residues. Trimming cost V 7 bases and J 0 bases; bases outside gene matches: 5. CDR3 region: CSARTSASTDTQYF. The CDR3 coding sequence is TGCAGCGCTCGGACTAGCGCTAGCACAGATACGCAGTATTTT.

The chain carries TRBV2 and TRBJ1-1; TRBD1 aligns across 8 bases. This CDR3 is built from 12 residues. The germline gives CDR1 SNHLY, CDR2 FYNNEI. After removal of 8 bases from V and 5 bases from J, the junction contained 4 bases not matched to a gene. In DNA, the CDR3 is TGTGCCAGCTCATGGACAGGGACTGAAGCTTTCTTT. Residues: CASSWTGTEAFF.

This clonotype has just a few counts. The V gene is TRBV2, the J gene TRBJ2-5; D is unclear. The V end lost 5 bases, the J end lost 0 bases, and 16 bases lay between the germline ends. The CDR3 has 16 amino acids. The germline V gene encodes CDR1 SNHLY and CDR2 FYNNEI. The CDR3 here is CASSPPPDGDQETQYF. For the CDR3, the DNA is TGTGCCAGCAGTCCACCTCCCGACGGAGACCAAGAGACCCAGTACTTC.

The J gene is TRBJ1-6, the V gene TRBV12-3 or TRBV12-4; possible D gene TRBD1, 5 bases. The CDR3 loop spans 15 amino acids. V gave up 4 bases and J gave up 10 bases, with 17 bases separating them. CDR3 DNA: TGTGCCAGCAGTTGGGCGGGCAGGGTTAACTCACCCCTCCACTTT. It codes for CASSWAGRVNSPLHF.

The V call is TRBV6-1, the J call TRBJ2-1; 14 nucleotides agree with TRBD2. CDR1 is MNHNS, CDR2 SASEGT, per germline. The CDR3 consists of 15 residues. The V segment lost 3 bases and the J segment 8 bases; nucleotides outside the gene matches: 3. The CDR3 spells CASSEPGLAGDEQFF. In DNA, the CDR3 is TGTGCCAGCAGTGAGCCGGGACTAGCGGGGGATGAGCAGTTCTTC.

This chain joins TRBV2 and TRBJ2-4, with unresolved D. V shed 1 base and J shed 6 bases, with 7 bases lying between them. CDR1 and CDR2 from the germline V gene are SNHLY and FYNNEI. The CDR3 spans 13 residues. The CDR3 is CASSEGVPNIQYF. CDR3 DNA: TGTGCCAGCAGTGAAGGCGTCCCAAACATTCAGTACTTC. The full variable domain, rest sourced from reference TRBV2 and TRBJ2-4, is EPEVTQTPSHQVTQMGQEVILRCVPISNHLYFYWYRQILGQKVEFLVSFYNNEISEKSEIFDDQFSVERPDGSNFTLKIRSTKLEDSAMYFCASSEGVPNIQYFGAGTRLSVL.

This clonotype appeared a few times. The rearrangement uses TRBV7-8 and TRBJ2-7; perhaps TRBD1 as D (6 bases). Trimming left V 3 bases short and J 0 bases short, with 12 bases between. The V gene's germline CDR1 is SGHVS and CDR2 FQNEAQ. The CDR3 covers 15 residues. The DNA for the CDR3 is TGTGCCAGCAGCTTCCAGGGGACCCTCTCCTACGAGCAGTACTTC. Amino acid sequence: CASSFQGTLSYEQYF.

CDR3 protein: CASSPRQGVGYGYTF. The DNA of the CDR3 is TGTGCCAGCAGTCCTCGACAGGGCGTAGGCTATGGCTACACCTTC. The J gene is TRBJ1-2, the V gene TRBV28; 7 bases match TRBD1. There are 15 residues in the CDR3. Germline V gene data show CDR1 as MDHEN and CDR2 as SYDVKM. V lost 5 bases to trimming and J lost 4 bases; unmatched junction nucleotides: 10.

This clonotype was detected a few times. J is TRBJ2-6 and V is TRBV29-1; tentatively, D is TRBD1 (5 bases). V was pared by 7 bases and J by 0 bases, with 13 bases between. Germline values: CDR1 SQVTM, CDR2 ANQGSEA. The CDR3 totals 15 residues. The CDR3 reads CSALWGPSGANVLTF. CDR3 in DNA: TGCAGCGCCCTCTGGGGCCCCTCTGGGGCCAACGTCCTGACTTTC. Supplemented by reference TRBV29-1 and TRBJ2-6, the full variable domain reads SAVISQKPSRDICQRGTSLTIQCQVDSQVTMMFWYRQQPGQSLTLIATANQGSEATYESGFVIDKFPISRPNLTFSTLTVSNMSPEDSSIYLCSALWGPSGANVLTFGAGSRLTVL.

The chain is built from TRBV12-3 or TRBV12-4 and TRBJ2-1; tentative D call: TRBD2 (5 bases). The CDR3 is made up of 11 amino acids. Trimming stripped 3 bases from V and 15 bases from J, with 12 bases between. The CDR3 coding sequence is TGTGCCAGCAGTTTTCAGCGGTTATCGTTCTTC. The encoded protein is CASSFQRLSFF.

This chain joins TRBV29-1 and TRBJ2-5, with a tentative D call TRBD2 (7 bases). V was cut by 3 bases and J by 4 bases, with 21 bases left in between. CDR1 is SQVTM and CDR2 is ANQGSEA in the germline V gene. The CDR3 is made up of 16 amino acids. The CDR3 spells CSVDGGRGSIGETQYF. The CDR3 nucleotides are TGCAGCGTTGACGGGGGGCGGGGGTCGATAGGAGAGACCCAGTACTTC.

This clonotype has only a few counts. This chain joins TRBV7-6 and TRBJ1-4; D is perhaps TRBD1 (6 bases). The CDR3 sequence is 15 residues long. V was pared by 1 base and J by 8 bases, with 14 bases between. Germline V gene data show CDR1 as SGHVS and CDR2 as FNYEAQ. CDR3 DNA sequence: TGTGCCAGCAGCTTAGAGGGGGGCGCGAACGAAAAACTGTTTTTT. Translated: CASSLEGGANEKLFF.

The J gene is TRBJ1-5, the V gene TRBV20-1, with D unresolved. Germline V gene lookup returns CDR1 DFQATT and CDR2 SNEGSKA (reference sequence). With 4 bases removed from V and 2 bases from J, the gap between germline ends came to 6 bases. The CDR3 is made up of 12 amino acids. CDR3: CSAKTGNQPQHF. The CDR3 nucleotides are TGCAGTGCTAAGACGGGCAATCAGCCCCAGCATTTT.

This clonotype was seen a handful of times. This rearrangement joins TRBV20-1 to TRBJ2-5; TRBD2 matches at 8 bases. With V trimmed by 5 bases and J by 4 bases, 6 bases remained unmatched. This CDR3 has 13 residues. In germline, CDR1 is DFQATT, CDR2 SNEGSKA (reference sequence). CDR3: CSAHLAGVETQYF. Written as DNA, the CDR3 is TGCAGTGCTCACCTAGCGGGCGTAGAGACCCAGTACTTC.

V gene TRBV28 combines with J gene TRBJ2-3, with 7 bases fitting TRBD1. V trimming: 8 bases; J trimming: 4 bases; junction bases outside the gene matches: 9. Germline loops: CDR1 MDHEN, CDR2 SYDVKM. The CDR3 covers 14 residues. The DNA for the CDR3 is TGTGCCAGCGGGGACAGCCAGGGGGCAGATACGCAGTATTTT. Translation: CASGDSQGADTQYF.

The chain uses TRBV2 and TRBJ1-5, with D maybe TRBD1 (6 bases). This CDR3 has 15 residues. The V end was cut by 4 bases, the J end by 4 bases, with 14 bases between. Germline CDR1 reads SNHLY; CDR2 reads FYNNEI. This CDR3 reads CASSGTGQFNQPQHF. CDR3 bases: TGTGCCAGCAGTGGAACAGGACAGTTTAATCAGCCCCAGCATTTT. The full variable domain, rest sourced from reference TRBV2 and TRBJ1-5, is EPEVTQTPSHQVTQMGQEVILRCVPISNHLYFYWYRQILGQKVEFLVSFYNNEISEKSEIFDDQFSVERPDGSNFTLKIRSTKLEDSAMYFCASSGTGQFNQPQHFGDGTRLSIL.

This clonotype was recorded a few times. The rearrangement joins TRBV25-1 to TRBJ2-5; 8 nucleotides align to TRBD2. The CDR3 extends over 16 amino acids. CDR1 and CDR2 from the germline V gene are MGHDK and SYGVNS. V lost 3 bases and J lost 0; bases outside the gene matches: 6. The CDR3 protein is CASSDLGLGNQETQYF. The CDR3 DNA reads as TGTGCCAGCAGTGATCTGGGACTAGGAAACCAAGAGACCCAGTACTTC.

This clonotype was seen a few times. The chain couples TRBV18 to TRBJ2-7; the D is unclear. This CDR3 spans 14 amino acids. CDR1 and CDR2 from the germline V gene are KGHSH and LQKENI. V was clipped by 2 bases and J by 0 bases, with 8 bases between them. The CDR3: CASSPGVDSYEQYF. The CDR3 DNA is TGTGCCAGCTCACCAGGGGTAGACTCCTACGAGCAGTACTTC.

The gene calls are TRBV18 and TRBJ2-1, with 7 bases matching TRBD1. The germline CDR1 and CDR2 sequences are KGHSH and LQKENI. The junction had 7 bases not matched to a gene; V was cut back by 3 bases and J by 2 bases. The CDR3 has 16 amino acids. CDR3 residues: CASSPFEGATYNEQFF. CDR3 coding DNA: TGTGCCAGCTCACCGTTTGAGGGGGCTACCTACAATGAGCAGTTCTTC. The complete variable domain, with remaining parts taken from reference TRBV18 and TRBJ2-1, reads NAGVMQNPRHLVRRRGQEARLRCSPMKGHSHVYWYRQLPEEGLKFMVYLQKENIIDESGMPKERFSAEFPKEGPSILRIQQVVRGDSAAYFCASSPFEGATYNEQFFGPGTRLTVL.

The rearrangement uses TRBV5-1 and TRBJ1-1; 9 bases agree with TRBD1. V shed 2 bases, J shed 3 bases, and the junction held 2 bases outside the gene matches. This CDR3 region has 14 residues. The germline gives CDR1 SGHRS, CDR2 YFSETQ. CDR3 sequence (DNA): TGCGCCAGCAGCTTTCGGACAGGGGACACTGAAGCTTTCTTT. Its protein is CASSFRTGDTEAFF.

The chain joins TRBV7-2 to TRBJ2-3, with D possibly being TRBD1 or TRBD2 (5 bases each). The CDR3 loop spans 17 amino acids. Germline assignment: CDR1 SGHTA and CDR2 FQGNSA. V lost 1 base, J lost 7 bases, and 21 bases lay in between. The CDR3 spells CASSLEVGALSGHTQYF. DNA for the CDR3: TGTGCCAGCAGCTTAGAGGTTGGGGCCTTAAGCGGACATACGCAGTATTTT.

The chain carries TRBV20-1 and TRBJ1-6, with TRBD1 matching over 7 bases. J was trimmed by 8 bases and V by 8 bases; bases with no gene match: 9. The CDR3 contains 13 residues. Germline-derived CDR1 and CDR2 are DFQATT and SNEGSKA (reference sequence). CDR3 DNA: TGCAGTCTACCTGGGACAGAGGATTCACCCCTCCACTTT. Amino acids: CSLPGTEDSPLHF.

The chain couples TRBV7-2 to TRBJ2-1, with TRBD2 matching over 8 bases. Per germline, CDR1 SGHTA and CDR2 FQGNSA. The trim removed 5 bases at V and 4 bases at J, leaving 7 bases unmatched. The CDR3 contains 15 residues. The CDR3 here is CASSRTSGVYNEQFF. Here the CDR3 DNA reads TGTGCCAGCAGCCGAACTAGCGGCGTTTACAATGAGCAGTTCTTC.

This chain joins TRBV4-1 and TRBJ1-4, with 7 bases matching TRBD1. Germline V gene sequence: CDR1 MGHRA, CDR2 YSYEKL. The CDR3 runs to 16 residues. J lost 10 bases, V lost 1 base, and 12 bases had no gene match. The CDR3, as DNA: TGCGCCAGCAGCCAAGTTGGGGACAGACAGTACGGAAAACTGTTTTTT. This encodes CASSQVGDRQYGKLFF.